This is a list of T cell receptor beta chains from one sample in a study of T cells in Graves' hyperthyroidism and ophthalmopathy. TCRdb ran MiXCR on the multiplex PCR reads and lists one entry per CDR3 protein. Here the sample spans a few hundred thousand distinct CDR3 sequences, approximately 20% being singletons. Sequencing was done on a sample of blood. The receptors were sampled from a man younger than 40 with Graves' ophthalmopathy. Both conserved end residues are trimmed from each CDR3. Fields, in order: clone size, V gene, J gene, CDR3 protein. The size entry is marked missing in some rows and otherwise reads once, few, many or a size class.

size: .; V: TRBV4-1; J: TRBJ1-1; CDR3: ASSQDIQKLNTEAF
size: once; V: TRBV18; J: TRBJ2-1; CDR3: ASSPPGLGGAGEQF
size: .; V: TRBV20-1; J: TRBJ2-7; CDR3: SAKAAGLGYEQY
size: many; V: TRBV11-2; J: TRBJ2-1; CDR3: ASSILGGSVASGDNEQF
size: few; V: TRBV7-9; J: TRBJ2-5; CDR3: ASSFPDIQETQY
size: .; V: TRBV28; J: TRBJ2-1; CDR3: ASSRTLSNEQF
size: many; V: TRBV5-5; J: TRBJ1-2; CDR3: ASSPNTGRTDGYT
size: .; V: TRBV9; J: TRBJ2-1; CDR3: ASSVLDSPEQF
size: many; V: TRBV11-3; J: TRBJ2-7; CDR3: ASSFGAREQY
size: many; V: TRBV3-1; J: TRBJ1-2; CDR3: ASSQDAINRYGYT
size: few; V: TRBV5-1; J: TRBJ1-6; CDR3: ASGTGKEGSPLH
size: many; V: TRBV7-9; J: TRBJ2-1; CDR3: ASSLWTSDNEQF
size: .; V: TRBV11-3; J: TRBJ1-2; CDR3: ASSGGSYSLGGYT
size: once; V: TRBV27; J: TRBJ2-1; CDR3: ASRRQGGSLPYNEQF
size: few; V: TRBV9; J: TRBJ1-1; CDR3: ASSGTGFGTEAF
size: once; V: TRBV5-1; J: TRBJ1-6; CDR3: ASSLYGPYNSPLH
size: few; V: TRBV19; J: TRBJ1-1; CDR3: ASSLTGPLATEAF
size: few; V: TRBV27; J: TRBJ2-1; CDR3: ASSGLAGVGEANEQF
size: .; V: TRBV11-3; J: TRBJ2-2; CDR3: ASSPSGGKLF
size: .; V: TRBV3-1; J: TRBJ1-1; CDR3: ASSQELGSFNTEAF
size: many; V: TRBV28; J: TRBJ1-1; CDR3: ATFTGGTEAF
size: .; V: TRBV7-6; J: TRBJ2-5; CDR3: ASSPGGAIIKTQY